Presented here are 15 T cell receptor beta chains from one specimen sequenced in a study of OX40 agonist ivuxolimab in advanced cancers. The library was prepared using the immunoSEQ multiplex PCR assay. This is the immuneACCESS table as TCRdb keeps it, with only in-frame sequences that have V and J called. A part of the clones is gone; compared with another copy, unresolved V genes explain less than half, and the rest is unexplained. In all, the sample holds under 50,000 clones, and approximately 79% of those were seen once. Together, the top ten hold over 7% of the sample. The source was CD4+ or CD8+ T cells sorted from blood, collected in a trial of the OX40 agonist ivuxolimab. All receptors come from an adult with an advanced solid tumor such as melanoma, head and neck, liver or kidney cancer.

V is TRBV5-4 and J is TRBJ1-3, with D tentatively TRBD1 (6 bases). The CDR3 extends over 16 amino acids. Trimming removed 4 bases at V and 4 bases at J, with 18 bases between. Per germline, CDR1 SGHNT and CDR2 YYREEE (reference sequence). The CDR3 DNA follows: TGTGCCAGCAGCCCGGCCCCCCAGGGGCACGGAAACACCATATATTTT. Translated: CASSPAPQGHGNTIYF.

J is TRBJ1-3 and V is TRBV6-5; D remains ambiguous. Per the germline V gene, CDR1 is MNHEY and CDR2 is SVGAGI. The V gene lost 9 bases and the J gene lost 3 bases, with 15 bases spanning the gap. This CDR3 is 14 amino acids long. CDR3 coding DNA: TGTGCCAGTCAAGAAGGGTTTAGTGGAAACACCATATATTTT. Amino acids: CASQEGFSGNTIYF.

This clone has more than one count but fewer than ten. The chain carries TRBV2 and TRBJ2-7; perhaps D is TRBD1 or TRBD2 (5 bases each). This CDR3 is 14 amino acids long. Trimming took 5 bases from V and 7 from J, leaving 18 bases between them. Germline V gives CDR1 SNHLY, CDR2 FYNNEI. The CDR3 coding sequence is TGTGCCAGCAGTTCCCCCCGGGGCGTGGGAGAGCAGTACTTC. It yields the protein CASSSPRGVGEQYF.

V usage is TRBV5-1 and J usage is TRBJ2-1, with D unclear. CDR1 and CDR2 from the germline V gene are SGHRS and YFSETQ. This CDR3 spans 13 amino acids. V was pared by 3 bases and J by 8 bases, with 12 bases between. The CDR3: CASSSGSGDEQFF. The CDR3 bases are TGCGCCAGCAGCTCCGGGTCCGGCGATGAGCAGTTCTTC.

V usage is TRBV27 and J usage is TRBJ2-7; TRBD1 matches 9 bases. The germline V gene encodes CDR1 MNHEY and CDR2 SMNVEV (reference sequence). This CDR3 is built from 15 residues. J was trimmed by 1 base and V by 4 bases; bases with no gene match: 5. CDR3 sequence: CASSYRGRGSYEQYF. CDR3 DNA sequence: TGTGCCAGCAGTTACAGGGGGCGCGGGTCCTACGAGCAGTACTTC.

The V gene is TRBV5-6, the J gene TRBJ1-5, with D uncertain. V lost 1 base to trimming and J lost 3 bases, with 2 bases between them. The CDR3 covers 12 residues. CDR1 SGHDT and CDR2 YYEEEE come from the germline V gene. The CDR3, as DNA: TGTGCCAGCAGCTTGTCCAATCAGCCCCAGCATTTT. Protein product: CASSLSNQPQHF.

This chain uses TRBV11-2 with TRBJ2-7; no clear D gene. The ends were cut back, 1 base at V and 2 bases at J, with 9 bases in the middle. The germline gives CDR1 SGHAT, CDR2 FQNNGV. The length of the CDR3 is 14 residues. CDR3 protein: CASSLVPSTYEQYF. Here the CDR3 DNA reads TGTGCCAGCAGCTTAGTCCCCAGTACCTACGAGCAGTACTTC. The whole variable domain, filled in from reference TRBV11-2 and TRBJ2-7, reads EAGVAQSPRYKIIEKRQSVAFWCNPISGHATLYWYQQILGQGPKLLIQFQNNGVVDDSQLPKDRFSAERLKGVDSTLKIQPAKLEDSAVYLCASSLVPSTYEQYFGPGTRLTVT.

The rearrangement links TRBV2 to TRBJ1-3, with a weak D call TRBD1 (5 bases). Germline CDR1 SNHLY, CDR2 FYNNEI. The CDR3 is 16 residues long. V gave up 5 bases and J gave up 1 base, with 15 bases separating them. The CDR3 nucleotides read TGTGCCAGCAGTCCGACAGCCAACCCATCTGGAAACACCATATATTTT. Amino acid sequence: CASSPTANPSGNTIYF.

The chain uses TRBV7-2 and TRBJ2-7; D possibly corresponds to TRBD2 (5 bases). Germline-derived CDR1 and CDR2 are SGHTA and FQGNSA. The ends were cut back, 2 bases at V and 1 base at J, with 12 bases in the middle. The CDR3 runs to 15 residues. This CDR3 is CASSLYGRGSYEQYF. The CDR3, as DNA: TGTGCCAGCAGCTTATATGGTCGGGGATCCTACGAGCAGTACTTC.

The CDR3 DNA follows: TGCGCCAGCAATCCGCAGGGGAATTACGAGCAGTACTTC. Amino acid sequence: CASNPQGNYEQYF. The chain joins TRBV10-2 to TRBJ2-7; tentatively, D is TRBD1 (6 bases). The germline V gene encodes CDR1 WSHSY and CDR2 SAAADI. The CDR3 runs to 13 residues. With 7 bases removed from V and 4 bases from J, the gap between germline ends came to 14 bases.

This clone was detected a few times. The chain couples TRBV9 to TRBJ2-7; D gene ambiguous. Trimming pared 2 bases from V and 2 bases from J, leaving 11 bases between. The CDR3 consists of 14 residues. Germline loops: CDR1 SGDLS, CDR2 YYNGEE. CDR3 nucleotides: TGTGCCAGCAGCGTGCAGACTGAACCCTACGAGCAGTACTTC. Translation gives CASSVQTEPYEQYF.

V is TRBV7-6 and J is TRBJ2-3; D is uncertain. V gave up 2 bases and J gave up 0 bases, with 6 bases separating them. The CDR3 length is 14 residues. Germline V CDR1 and CDR2: SGHVS, FNYEAQ. This chain's CDR3 is CASSLMGSTDTQYF. Here the CDR3 DNA reads TGTGCCAGCAGCTTAATGGGTAGCACAGATACGCAGTATTTT.

CDR3 coding DNA: TGTGCCACCAGCAGAGAACTGAATAGGGGTCTGAACACTGAAGCTTTCTTT. This codes for CATSRELNRGLNTEAFF. V gene TRBV15 combines with J gene TRBJ1-1; D might be TRBD1 (5 bases). The CDR3 consists of 17 residues. V was pared by 0 bases and J by 0 bases, with 14 bases between. The germline V gene has CDR1 LNHNV and CDR2 YYDKDF (reference sequence).

This clone has just one count. The V and J genes are TRBV7-2 and TRBJ2-1, with 8 bases identical to TRBD2. Trimming removed 0 bases from V and 8 bases from J; junction bases left unmatched: 6. Germline V lookup: CDR1 SGHTA, CDR2 FQGNSA. This CDR3 region has 15 residues. CDR3 DNA: TGTGCCAGCAGCTTAGCCGGCCTGCGGGGGGATGAGCAGTTCTTC. This translates into CASSLAGLRGDEQFF.

V and J are TRBV21-1 and TRBJ2-3; the table assigns TRBD2, which was not confirmed against the DNA. TRBV21-1 is reported as a pseudogene. The CDR3 has 16 residues. CDR3 region: CASSKFAGTSTDTQYF. CDR3 sequence (DNA): TGTGCCAGCAGCAAATTCGCGGGAACTAGCACAGATACGCAGTATTTT.